The present T cell receptor beta chain was sequenced within a study of persistence of HIV-infected CD4 T cells. Study results and limitations: TCR oligoclonality correlated with proviral oligoclonality in the same sorted populations.

The CDR3 is 18 amino acids. The V gene end was trimmed by 0 bases and the J gene end by 1 base; junction bases not matched to a gene: 7. Germline V gene data show CDR1 as SGHRS and CDR2 as YFSETQ. Lysates of CMV-infected fibroblasts at 10 ug/mL stimulated these cells. Memory cells lacking CD40L and CD69 with high CD45RO were sorted. Sequencing used immunoSEQ version 4 in survey mode. Sequencing used immunoSEQ multiplex PCR; TCRdb keeps in-frame clones, though not all of them. The sample lists 25,000 to 35,000 clones, roughly four fifths occurring once. This clone came up once. What it binds is unknown. The chain joins TRBV5-1 to TRBJ2-6; 7 nucleotides match TRBD1. The specimen was CD4+ T cells sorted from PBMCs after 18-hour stimulation, collected from a patient who received antiretroviral therapy. This clonotype was obtained from an adult man with HIV who was CMV-seropositive. The CDR3 nucleotides are TGCGCCAGCAGCTTGGACAGGGGTTTGGGATCTGGGGCCAACGTCCTGACTTTC. Protein: CASSLDRGLGSGANVLTF. Full variable domain (missing parts from reference TRBV5-1 and TRBJ2-6): KAGVTQTPRYLIKTRGQQVTLSCSPISGHRSVSWYQQTPGQGLQFLFEYFSETQRNKGNFPGRFSGRQFSNSRSEMNVSTLELGDSALYLCASSLDRGLGSGANVLTFGAGSRLTVL.